This passage covers 26 T cell receptor beta chains from one sample sequenced in a study of neoadjuvant nivolumab and ipilimumab in lung cancer. Clones were read by immunoSEQ multiplex PCR, and TCRdb kept only the in-frame ones, dropping some. Of approximately 7,200 clones listed, around 83% were seen once; the top ten hold about 6.8%. The input for sequencing was tumor tissue, taken after neoadjuvant nivolumab, alone or with ipilimumab, at or shortly before surgery. These receptors originate from an adult with non-small cell lung cancer.

The chain combines TRBV30 with TRBJ1-1, with a possible D match to TRBD1 (6 bases). CDR1 is GTSNPN and CDR2 is SVGIG in the germline V gene (reference sequence). Trimming stripped 0 bases from V and 8 bases from J, with 13 bases between. The CDR3 has 13 amino acids. The CDR3 protein is CAWSVLGGQEAFF. The CDR3 DNA reads TGTGCCTGGAGTGTATTAGGGGGGCAGGAAGCTTTCTTT.

CDR3 protein: CSPGEGNQPQHF. DNA for the CDR3: TGTTCGCCAGGAGAGGGGAATCAGCCCCAGCATTTT. The rearrangement uses TRBV12-5 and TRBJ1-5, with D possibly being TRBD1 (5 bases). CDR1 and CDR2 from the germline V gene are LGHNT and FRNRAP. The CDR3 length is 12 residues.

The gene calls are TRBV4-3 and TRBJ1-1; unclear D gene. The CDR3 is made up of 18 amino acids. With 0 bases removed from V and 0 bases from J, the gap between germline ends came to 17 bases. Germline assignment: CDR1 LGHNA and CDR2 YSLEER. CDR3 DNA sequence: TGCGCCAGCAGCCAAGAGTATACAAGGATGTGGGTGAACACTGAAGCTTTCTTT. As protein: CASSQEYTRMWVNTEAFF.

This clone came up a few times. The chain combines TRBV7-6 with TRBJ1-2, with D possibly matching TRBD1 (6 bases). The V end lost 2 bases, the J end lost 4 bases, and 14 bases lay between the germline ends. CDR3 size: 15 residues. In germline, CDR1 is SGHVS, CDR2 FNYEAQ. The CDR3 DNA follows: TGTGCCAGCAGCTTATCGGGAGGGGGGGTCTATGGCTACACCTTC. Protein sequence: CASSLSGGGVYGYTF.

The V gene is TRBV7-2, the J gene TRBJ1-4; 10 nucleotides match TRBD1. Trimming cost V 5 bases and J 7 bases; bases outside gene matches: 7. The germline V gene has CDR1 SGHTA and CDR2 FQGNSA. The CDR3 has 15 residues. The CDR3 nucleotides read TGTGCCAGCAGCCCCAGACAGGGGGCGACTGAAAAACTGTTTTTT. It codes for CASSPRQGATEKLFF.

The rearrangement joins TRBV13 to TRBJ1-6, with 8 bases fitting TRBD1. Germline trimming cut 5 bases from V and 9 bases from J; bases unmatched to any gene: 6. The CDR3 totals 14 residues. In germline, CDR1 is PRHDT, CDR2 FYEKMQ (reference sequence). The CDR3 protein is CASSIQGGSSPLHF. DNA for the CDR3: TGTGCCAGCAGCATACAGGGGGGGAGTTCACCCCTCCACTTT.

The chain employs TRBV5-4 and TRBJ2-3; 12 bases align to TRBD2. The CDR3 is 18 residues long. CDR1 and CDR2 (germline): SGHNT, YYREEE (reference sequence). Trimming took 4 bases from V and 2 from J; bases not matched to a gene: 11. The CDR3 nucleotides read TGTGCCAGCAGCAGACTAGCGGGGGCTACGGTCCCCACAGATACGCAGTATTTT. Encoded protein: CASSRLAGATVPTDTQYF. Full variable domain (outside the CDR3, taken from reference TRBV5-4 and TRBJ2-3): ETGVTQSPTHLIKTRGQQVTLRCSSQSGHNTVSWYQQALGQGPQFIFQYYREEENGRGNFPPRFSGLQFPNYSSELNVNALELDDSALYLCASSRLAGATVPTDTQYFGPGTRLTVL.

This clone occurred once. The chain is built from TRBV29-1 and TRBJ1-4; no clear D gene. V was trimmed by 7 bases and J by 4 bases, leaving 16 bases between them. The CDR3 spans 14 residues. Germline V gene data show CDR1 as SQVTM and CDR2 as ANQGSEA. CDR3 DNA sequence: TGCAGCGCTCAACCGGGCGGGATTAATGAAAAACTGTTTTTT. Amino acid sequence: CSAQPGGINEKLFF.

The chain joins TRBV10-3 to TRBJ1-6; D is ambiguous. This CDR3 region has 14 residues. V lost 3 bases and J 6 bases, leaving 9 bases between the germline ends. Germline V CDR1 and CDR2: ENHRY, SYGVKD. CDR3 bases: TGTGCCATCAGTGACCCTTCAACTAATTCACCCCTCCACTTT. Translated, it gives CAISDPSTNSPLHF.

The rearrangement uses TRBV5-1 and TRBJ2-1; 9 bases line up with TRBD2. Losses at the gene ends were 6 bases for V and 8 bases for J; bases not matched to a gene: 12. The CDR3 spans 15 residues. From germline, CDR1 is SGHRS and CDR2 YFSETQ. Written as DNA, the CDR3 is TGCGCCAGCAATGGCGGGGGGGGCATCGGAGATGAGCAGTTCTTC. This sequence encodes CASNGGGGIGDEQFF.

This clone was picked up one time. The chain links TRBV11-2 to TRBJ2-7, with D possibly being TRBD1 (6 bases). Germline CDR1 is SGHAT and CDR2 is FQNNGV. The CDR3 is 14 amino acids. V lost 3 bases and J 11 bases, leaving 20 bases between the germline ends. CDR3 coding DNA: TGTGCCAGCAGCTTCGCCCTAGGGGGTAGGGATGAGTACTTC. As protein: CASSFALGGRDEYF.

V usage is TRBV15 and J usage is TRBJ2-2, with D perhaps matching TRBD1 (5 bases). The germline V gene encodes CDR1 LNHNV and CDR2 YYDKDF (reference sequence). The CDR3 length is 15 residues. V lost 0 bases, J lost 6 bases, and 11 bases lay in between. The DNA for the CDR3 is TGTGCCACCAGCAGAGATACGGAAGGGGCCGGGGAGCTGTTTTTT. This codes for CATSRDTEGAGELFF.

The chain has TRBV5-1 and TRBJ2-5; 10 bases fit TRBD2. Losses at the gene ends were 7 bases for V and 5 bases for J; bases not matched to a gene: 11. The germline V gene encodes CDR1 SGHRS and CDR2 YFSETQ. CDR3 length: 15 residues. The CDR3 region is CASGDLAGADETQYF. CDR3 bases: TGCGCCAGCGGCGATCTAGCGGGGGCGGATGAGACCCAGTACTTC.

V usage is TRBV29-1 and J usage is TRBJ2-5; TRBD1 is a possible D gene (6 bases). CDR1 is SQVTM and CDR2 is ANQGSEA in the germline V gene. V was pared by 5 bases and J by 5 bases, with 21 bases between. The CDR3 is 15 amino acids. CDR3 sequence reads: CSVFRRISGGETQYF. The CDR3 coding sequence is TGCAGCGTTTTCCGGCGTATCTCTGGGGGCGAGACCCAGTACTTC.

This chain connects TRBV5-4 to TRBJ1-2; D not resolved. V dropped 0 bases and J dropped 0 bases, with 9 bases sitting between them. CDR1 is SGHNT and CDR2 is YYREEE in the germline V gene (reference sequence). The CDR3 consists of 15 residues. The CDR3 sequence is CASSLGALANYGYTF. Here the CDR3 DNA reads TGTGCCAGCAGCTTGGGGGCCCTAGCTAACTATGGCTACACCTTC.

The V gene is TRBV14, the J gene TRBJ2-1; a possible D gene is TRBD2 (6 bases). The germline V gene has CDR1 SGHDN and CDR2 FVKESK. V was shortened by 4 bases and J by 5 bases, with 18 bases between the two germline ends. The CDR3 sequence is 16 residues long. The CDR3, as DNA: TGTGCCAGCAGCCGGCGCGCGGGACCCGGCAACAATGAGCAGTTCTTC. As protein: CASSRRAGPGNNEQFF.

The chain combines TRBV5-1 with TRBJ2-5; 7 nucleotides agree with TRBD2. The V gene's germline CDR1 is SGHRS and CDR2 YFSETQ. J lost 2 bases, V lost 2 bases, and 6 bases had no gene match. The CDR3 spans 15 residues. This CDR3 reads CASSLQAGSQETQYF. CDR3 DNA sequence: TGCGCCAGCAGCTTACAAGCGGGGAGTCAAGAGACCCAGTACTTC.

Worth noting for this clone: The junction does not match germline at one end; this may be a read error. This chain connects TRBV6-1 to TRBJ1-2; D not certain. The germline V gene encodes CDR1 MNHNS and CDR2 SASEGT. The CDR3 loop spans 11 amino acids. The CDR3 is CASSEWAGRDF. CDR3 in DNA: TGTGCCAGCAGTGAATGGGCAGGCAGAGACTTC.

This clone was observed a single time. The chain employs TRBV6-1 and TRBJ1-1, with 8 bases lining up with TRBD1. The CDR3 is 14 amino acids. V lost 3 bases to trimming and J lost 11 bases; unmatched junction nucleotides: 11. CDR1 is MNHNS, CDR2 SASEGT, per germline. CDR3 DNA sequence: TGTGCCAGCAGTGAGCTAACAGGGGGAGCTACGGCTTTCTTT. This codes for CASSELTGGATAFF.

The V gene is TRBV6-6, the J gene TRBJ1-4; no firm D call. CDR3 size: 14 residues. V was cut by 2 bases and J by 2 bases, with 6 bases left in between. Germline V CDR1 and CDR2: MNHNY, SVGAGI (reference sequence). In DNA, the CDR3 is TGTGCCAGCAGTTACGGCAGGACTAATGAAAAACTGTTTTTT. Amino acid sequence: CASSYGRTNEKLFF.

This sequence joins TRBV18 and TRBJ2-2; TRBD1 or TRBD2 may be the D gene (5 bases each). The V gene lost 2 bases and the J gene lost 3 bases, with 16 bases spanning the gap. Per the germline V gene, CDR1 is KGHSH and CDR2 is LQKENI. The CDR3 extends over 17 amino acids. The CDR3 sequence: CASSPVMIQDYTGELFF. The CDR3 DNA follows: TGTGCCAGCTCACCAGTAATGATACAGGACTACACCGGGGAGCTGTTTTTT.

This rearrangement joins TRBV2 to TRBJ1-5; D perhaps matches TRBD1 (5 bases). This CDR3 is 13 amino acids long. Germline values: CDR1 SNHLY, CDR2 FYNNEI. Between the trimmed V and J ends, which lost 6 bases and 13 bases, there was a span of 19 bases. The chain's CDR3 is CASSRDLGGPQHF. CDR3 bases: TGTGCCAGCAGCCGGGACCTGGGAGGTCCTCAGCATTTT.

The CDR3 is CASSPKAGSSDTQYF. Here the CDR3 DNA reads TGTGCCAGCTCACCCAAAGCGGGGTCATCAGATACGCAGTATTTT. J is TRBJ2-3 and V is TRBV18, with 7 bases identical to TRBD2. Germline trimming cut 3 bases from V and 4 bases from J; bases unmatched to any gene: 7. Germline values: CDR1 KGHSH, CDR2 LQKENI. The CDR3 extends over 15 amino acids. The full variable domain, with the rest looked up from reference TRBV18 and TRBJ2-3, is NAGVMQNPRHLVRRRGQEARLRCSPMKGHSHVYWYRQLPEEGLKFMVYLQKENIIDESGMPKERFSAEFPKEGPSILRIQQVVRGDSAAYFCASSPKAGSSDTQYFGPGTRLTVL.

The J gene is TRBJ2-3, the V gene TRBV4-1; D is tentatively TRBD1 or TRBD2 (6 bases each). Trimming took 3 bases from V and 1 from J, leaving 17 bases between them. Germline V gives CDR1 MGHRA, CDR2 YSYEKL. The CDR3 covers 17 residues. CDR3 loop: CASSQGAQGGGTDTQYF. The CDR3 DNA reads TGCGCCAGCAGCCAGGGGGCACAGGGCGGGGGCACAGATACGCAGTATTTT.

This sequence joins TRBV6-1 and TRBJ1-2, with 7 positions matching TRBD1. V trimming: 1 base; J trimming: 2 bases; junction bases outside the gene matches: 7. The CDR3 has 16 residues. Germline-derived CDR1 and CDR2 are MNHNS and SASEGT. CDR3 in amino acids: CASSEVGTAYNYGYTF. The CDR3, as DNA: TGTGCCAGCAGTGAAGTAGGGACAGCCTACAACTATGGCTACACCTTC.

This chain joins TRBV5-6 and TRBJ2-7, with D possibly matching TRBD2 (7 bases). Trimming left V 1 base short and J 2 bases short, with 22 bases between. The CDR3 consists of 18 residues. Germline V gene data show CDR1 as SGHDT and CDR2 as YYEEEE. The CDR3 spells CASSLSRGAAWRAYEQYF. The CDR3 nucleotides are TGTGCCAGCAGCTTGTCTCGGGGGGCGGCGTGGAGGGCCTACGAGCAGTACTTC.